Sequencing of this TCR beta chain was carried out in a study of HIV-infected patients and healthy controls. Whole-study results and caveats: Compared with healthy controls, HIV-infected patients showed less CDR3 sharing between individuals.

Concerning this clonotype itself: Its antigen is unidentified.

About 500 ng RNA was reverse transcribed with alpha and beta constant-region primers. Each of the alpha and beta chains got its own library through chain-specific third strand synthesis with indices. Ligation attached cDNA to a 5' RACE adapter that carried a random hexamer and SP2 site. TCRdb passed the 5' RACE reads through MiXCR, listing each CDR3 protein once. This table has 8,000 to 9,000 distinct CDR3 sequences, approximately 8.7% appearing once. Follow-up blood was drawn about 14 weeks, roughly three months, after antiretroviral therapy began. All unsorted peripheral T cells were captured because whole blood was used without fractionation. Looked up from germline, CDR1 is LNHDA and CDR2 is SQIVND (reference sequence). V was clipped by 3 bases and J by 0 bases, with 18 bases between them. The CDR3 spans 18 residues.

The genes are TRBV19 and TRBJ1-5; possible D gene TRBD1, 5 bases. Material: blood, obtained during antiretroviral therapy. The receptor was derived from an adult with HIV infection. CDR3: CASSMVRDPKSSNQPQHF. The CDR3 region has the DNA TGTGCCAGTAGTATGGTCCGGGACCCGAAATCTAGCAATCAGCCCCAGCATTTT.